The 23 T cell receptor beta chains presented below share a single source sample, sequenced in a study of long-term antiretroviral therapy in people with HIV. Version v3.0 of the immunoSEQ assay ran at survey level. Data came from immunoSEQ multiplex PCR; TCRdb stores just in-frame clones and leaves some out. The repertoire consists of tens of thousands of clones, with approximately 91% occurring once and the leading ten covering over 4%. Specimen: unsorted PBMCs, collected 3.1 years after starting antiretroviral therapy. The receptors derive from a man in his late teens or twenties with HIV.

A few counts support this clone. The chain carries TRBV4-1 and TRBJ1-6; no firm D call. The CDR3 has 12 amino acids. The germline CDR1 and CDR2 sequences are MGHRA and YSYEKL. V lost 4 bases and J lost 8, with 6 bases in between. The CDR3 is CASSPLYSPLHF. DNA for the CDR3: TGCGCCAGCAGCCCACTATATTCACCCCTCCACTTT.

V gene TRBV7-9 combines with J gene TRBJ2-2, with D possibly matching TRBD1 (6 bases). Trimming shortened V by 4 bases and J by 0 bases, and 9 bases separated the two germline ends. Germline-derived CDR1 and CDR2 are SEHNR and FQNEAQ (reference sequence). CDR3 length: 15 residues. CDR3 in amino acids: CASSYGQTNTGELFF. Here the CDR3 DNA reads TGTGCCAGCAGCTACGGACAGACGAACACCGGGGAGCTGTTTTTT.

The genes are TRBV7-2 and TRBJ1-6; D might be TRBD1 (5 bases). The CDR3 has 15 residues. In germline, CDR1 is SGHTA, CDR2 FQGNSA. Trimming took off 1 base at V and 7 bases at J, with 11 bases between the two ends. CDR3 in DNA: TGTGCCAGCAGCTTAGGGTCGGGGGGAAATTCACCCCTCCACTTT. Its protein product is CASSLGSGGNSPLHF.

The J gene is TRBJ2-3, the V gene TRBV29-1; D remains unclear. This CDR3 is 13 amino acids long. Germline V gives CDR1 SQVTM, CDR2 ANQGSEA. V was pared by 7 bases and J by 0 bases, with 11 bases between. CDR3 sequence (DNA): TGCAGCGCAGGAGAAGTTAGCACAGATACGCAGTATTTT. Protein: CSAGEVSTDTQYF.

This chain uses TRBV29-1 with TRBJ1-5; no definite D call. Germline CDR1 SQVTM, CDR2 ANQGSEA. Trimming cost V 4 bases and J 3 bases, with 4 bases left between them. This CDR3 comprises 11 residues. CDR3 amino acids: CSVGHNQPQHF. The CDR3 nucleotides are TGCAGCGTTGGACACAATCAGCCCCAGCATTTT.

The V and J genes are TRBV19 and TRBJ1-5; no definite D call. The CDR3 length is 14 residues. CDR1 and CDR2 from the germline V gene are LNHDA and SQIVND (reference sequence). V dropped 7 bases and J dropped 0 bases, with 10 bases sitting between them. The CDR3 sequence is CASMVRDSNQPQHF. The DNA of the CDR3 is TGTGCCAGTATGGTCCGGGATAGCAATCAGCCCCAGCATTTT.

This chain uses TRBV18 with TRBJ2-7; D not certain. Germline loops: CDR1 KGHSH, CDR2 LQKENI. The CDR3 is made up of 13 amino acids. Trimming took off 6 bases at V and 4 bases at J, with 13 bases between the two ends. The CDR3 sequence is CASSALLYYEQYF. The CDR3 DNA sequence: TGTGCCAGCTCGGCCCTTTTATATTACGAGCAGTACTTC.

The V call is TRBV5-1, the J call TRBJ2-7; either TRBD1 or TRBD2 may fit D (5 bases each). This CDR3 comprises 16 residues. Per germline, CDR1 SGHRS and CDR2 YFSETQ. V was pared by 1 base and J by 2 bases, with 16 bases between. The CDR3 protein is CASSLRLQGPTYEQYF. CDR3 coding DNA: TGCGCCAGCAGCTTGCGGCTTCAGGGACCAACCTACGAGCAGTACTTC.

This chain uses TRBV27 with TRBJ1-2, with D unresolved. This CDR3 region has 14 residues. CDR1 and CDR2 (germline): MNHEY, SMNVEV (reference sequence). Between the trimmed V and J ends, which lost 6 bases and 3 bases, there was a span of 14 bases. CDR3 in DNA: TGTGCCAGCAGCCCCGTTCGGCCAGACTATGGCTACACCTTC. Amino acid sequence: CASSPVRPDYGYTF.

This chain joins TRBV7-6 and TRBJ2-3; 8 nucleotides align to TRBD1. This CDR3 comprises 15 residues. The V and J ends lost 0 bases and 4 bases, in that order; junction bases with no gene match: 3. CDR1 is SGHVS and CDR2 is FNYEAQ in the germline V gene. CDR3 sequence: CASSLAPDRADTQYF. The CDR3, as DNA: TGTGCCAGCAGCTTAGCTCCGGACAGGGCAGATACGCAGTATTTT.

The chain is built from TRBV25-1 and TRBJ2-3; either TRBD1 or TRBD2 may supply D (6 bases each). The V end was cut by 4 bases, the J end by 1 base, with 21 bases between. Germline assignment: CDR1 MGHDK and CDR2 SYGVNS. The CDR3 consists of 18 residues. The DNA of the CDR3 is TGTGCCAGCAGTGCCCCGAGATTGGGGGGCCTTGGCACAGATACGCAGTATTTT. Translating gives CASSAPRLGGLGTDTQYF.

This clone was recorded only once. The chain couples TRBV19 to TRBJ2-5; 8 bases align to TRBD1. V lost 3 bases to trimming and J lost 3 bases; unmatched junction nucleotides: 6. The CDR3 sequence is 15 residues long. Germline V gives CDR1 LNHDA, CDR2 SQIVND (reference sequence). CDR3 sequence: CASSIRGQGKETQYF. Written as DNA, the CDR3 is TGTGCCAGTAGTATTCGCGGACAGGGAAAAGAGACCCAGTACTTC.

The V gene is TRBV4-3, the J gene TRBJ2-5, with D perhaps being TRBD1 or TRBD2 (5 bases each). The CDR3 covers 15 residues. Germline V CDR1 and CDR2: LGHNA, YSLEER. V lost 0 bases to trimming and J lost 2 bases, with 10 bases between them. Here the CDR3 reads CASSQEGRPQETQYF. CDR3 coding DNA: TGCGCCAGCAGCCAAGAGGGACGGCCACAAGAGACCCAGTACTTC.

The V call is TRBV6-5, the J call TRBJ2-2; D ambiguous. The CDR3 is made up of 14 amino acids. Germline V gene lookup returns CDR1 MNHEY and CDR2 SVGAGI. V was pared by 5 bases and J by 5 bases, with 12 bases between. The CDR3 here is CASSRRYGTGELFF. The CDR3 bases are TGTGCCAGCAGTCGCCGGTATGGGACCGGGGAGCTGTTTTTT.

V and J are TRBV7-3 and TRBJ1-6, with D unclear. V lost 3 bases and J 5 bases, leaving 8 bases between the germline ends. The germline gives CDR1 SGHTA, CDR2 FQGTGA. This CDR3 contains 14 residues. CDR3 in DNA: TGTGCCAGCAGCTTGGGTCCTAATAATTCACCCCTCCACTTT. It encodes CASSLGPNNSPLHF.

V and J are TRBV4-3 and TRBJ2-7; D gene uncertain. The CDR3 totals 16 residues. Trimming stripped 3 bases from V and 3 bases from J, with 18 bases between. CDR1 LGHNA and CDR2 YSLEER come from the germline V gene. CDR3 in amino acids: CASSHDLKASNYEQYF. The CDR3 DNA reads as TGCGCCAGCAGCCATGACCTGAAGGCCTCCAACTACGAGCAGTACTTC.

The rearrangement joins TRBV9 to TRBJ1-2; D might be TRBD1 (5 bases). The V gene lost 0 bases and the J gene lost 4 bases, with 13 bases spanning the gap. This CDR3 spans 15 amino acids. Germline lookup yields CDR1 SGDLS and CDR2 YYNGEE. DNA of the CDR3: TGTGCCAGCAGCGTAGGAGCGGGGGTTGGCTATGGCTACACCTTC. Its protein product is CASSVGAGVGYGYTF. Filled out from reference TRBV9 and TRBJ1-2, the complete variable domain reads DSGVTQTPKHLITATGQRVTLRCSPRSGDLSVYWYQQSLDQGLQFLIQYYNGEERAKGNILERFSAQQFPDLHSELNLSSLELGDSALYFCASSVGAGVGYGYTFGSGTRLTVV.

V is TRBV6-5 and J is TRBJ2-7; D not certain. V lost 4 bases to trimming and J lost 3 bases, with 10 bases between them. The germline gives CDR1 MNHEY, CDR2 SVGAGI. The CDR3 totals 13 residues. In nucleotides, the CDR3 is TGTGCCAGCAGTTTCAGGCTCTTCTACGAGCAGTACTTC. Translation: CASSFRLFYEQYF.

In its sample, this clone was seen a few times. This chain connects TRBV2 to TRBJ2-3; D is unclear. V shed 4 bases and J shed 0 bases, with 5 bases lying between them. Germline CDR1 is SNHLY and CDR2 is FYNNEI. The CDR3 loop spans 13 amino acids. CDR3 DNA sequence: TGTGCCAGCAGTGCGGACAGCACAGATACGCAGTATTTT. This encodes CASSADSTDTQYF.

The chain couples TRBV21-1 to TRBJ2-7; the DNA was not compared with TRBD2, the D call given in the table. TRBV21-1 corresponds to a pseudogene. The CDR3 covers 16 residues. The CDR3 loop is CASSKNSAGNSYEQYF. CDR3 DNA: TGTGCCAGCAGCAAAAATAGCGCCGGGAACAGCTACGAGCAGTACTTC.

This clone has just one count. The chain joins TRBV19 to TRBJ2-6, with D perhaps TRBD2 (7 bases). V lost 2 bases to trimming and J lost 1 base, with 15 bases between them. Germline values: CDR1 LNHDA, CDR2 SQIVND (reference sequence). CDR3 size: 18 residues. CDR3 amino acids: CASSILRGAGSGANVLTF. The CDR3 DNA sequence: TGTGCCAGTAGTATACTTCGGGGGGCCGGGTCTGGGGCCAACGTCCTGACTTTC.

This chain links TRBV27 with TRBJ2-3, with a tentative D call TRBD2 (6 bases). Trimming removed 1 base from V and 2 bases from J, with 7 bases in between. The CDR3 sequence is 14 residues long. Per germline, CDR1 MNHEY and CDR2 SMNVEV (reference sequence). The CDR3 here is CASSLLAVTDTQYF. In nucleotides, the CDR3 is TGTGCCAGCAGTTTATTAGCGGTCACAGATACGCAGTATTTT.

This chain uses TRBV10-3 with TRBJ1-2, with TRBD1 as a possible D gene (5 bases). Trimming stripped 6 bases from V and 8 bases from J, with 22 bases between. The CDR3 has 15 residues. CDR1 and CDR2 from the germline V gene are ENHRY and SYGVKD. CDR3 residues: CAISLAPALQVGYTF. CDR3 nucleotide sequence: TGTGCCATCAGCTTAGCTCCCGCCCTACAGGTCGGCTACACCTTC.